This T cell receptor beta chain was identified in a study of CD8 T cells in Susac syndrome. Study-level results: The number of individuals included in the study's TCR sequencing and HLA analysis was acknowledged as relatively small.

With random hexamers, about 0.5 to 1 ug RNA was reverse transcribed. From the immunoSEQ multiplex PCR reads, TCRdb called clonotypes with MiXCR, one entry per CDR3 protein. Of 150,000 to 200,000 distinct CDR3 sequences in the sample, around 93% were seen once. Regarding this clonotype: Antigen unknown.

Sequencing targeted TCR beta in blood CD8+ and CD4+ T cells. Healthy donors served as the controls. They were matched for age and sex. Negative magnetic isolation gave CD8+ and CD4+ cells; FACS enriched CD8+ TEMRA. The CDR3 contains 13 residues. V shed 8 bases and J shed 4 bases, with 14 bases lying between them. Germline V gives CDR1 MNHEY, CDR2 SVGAGI. This chain joins TRBV6-5 and TRBJ1-2; D possibly corresponds to TRBD1 (6 bases). The sequencing sample was made of CD4+ T cells from PBMCs. The TCR was taken from a human donor in good health. Here the CDR3 DNA reads TGTGCCAGCTTCAGGGGCCCTACCTATGGCTACACCTTC. This translates into CASFRGPTYGYTF.